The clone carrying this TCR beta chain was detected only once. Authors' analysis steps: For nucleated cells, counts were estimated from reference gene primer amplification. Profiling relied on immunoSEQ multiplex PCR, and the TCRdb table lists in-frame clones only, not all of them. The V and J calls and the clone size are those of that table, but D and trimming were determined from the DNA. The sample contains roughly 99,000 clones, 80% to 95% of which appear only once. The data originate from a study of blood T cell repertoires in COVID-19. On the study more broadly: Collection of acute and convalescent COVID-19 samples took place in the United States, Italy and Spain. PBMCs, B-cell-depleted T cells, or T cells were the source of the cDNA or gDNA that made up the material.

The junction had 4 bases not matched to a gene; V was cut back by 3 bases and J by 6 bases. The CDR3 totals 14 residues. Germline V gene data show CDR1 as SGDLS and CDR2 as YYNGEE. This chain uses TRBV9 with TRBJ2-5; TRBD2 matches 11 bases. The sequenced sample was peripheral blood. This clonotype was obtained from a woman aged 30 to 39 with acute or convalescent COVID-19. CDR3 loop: CASSASSGGQTQYF. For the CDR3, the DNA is TGTGCCAGCAGCGCCTCTAGCGGGGGGCAGACCCAGTACTTC.